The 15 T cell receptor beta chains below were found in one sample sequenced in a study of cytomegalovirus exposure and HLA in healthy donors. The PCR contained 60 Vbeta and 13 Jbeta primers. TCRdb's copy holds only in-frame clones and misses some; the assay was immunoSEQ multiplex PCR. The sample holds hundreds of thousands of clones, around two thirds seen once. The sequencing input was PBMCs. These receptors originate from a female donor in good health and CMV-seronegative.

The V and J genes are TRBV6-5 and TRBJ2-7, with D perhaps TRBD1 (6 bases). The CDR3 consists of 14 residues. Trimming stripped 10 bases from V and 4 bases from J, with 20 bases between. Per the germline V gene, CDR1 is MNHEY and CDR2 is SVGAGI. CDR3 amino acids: CAITLGTFFYEQYF. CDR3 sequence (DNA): TGTGCCATTACCCTCGGGACATTCTTTTACGAGCAGTACTTC.

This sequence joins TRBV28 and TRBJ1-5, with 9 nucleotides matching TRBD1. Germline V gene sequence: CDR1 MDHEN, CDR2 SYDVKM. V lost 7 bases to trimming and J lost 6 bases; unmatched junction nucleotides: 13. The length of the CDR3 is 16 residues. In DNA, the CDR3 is TGTGCCAGCAACTTCCCCGAGGGGACAGGGAGTCAGCCCCAGCATTTT. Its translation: CASNFPEGTGSQPQHF. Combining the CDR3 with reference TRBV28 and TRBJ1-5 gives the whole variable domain DVKVTQSSRYLVKRTGEKVFLECVQDMDHENMFWYRQDPGLGLRLIYFSYDVKMKEKGDIPEGYSVSREKKERFSLILESASTNQTSMYLCASNFPEGTGSQPQHFGDGTRLSIL.

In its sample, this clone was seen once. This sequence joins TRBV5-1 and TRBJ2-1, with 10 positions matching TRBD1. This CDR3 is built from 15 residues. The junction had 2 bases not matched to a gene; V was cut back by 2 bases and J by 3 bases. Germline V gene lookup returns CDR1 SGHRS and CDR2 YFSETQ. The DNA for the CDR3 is TGCGCCAGCAGCTTCGGACAGGGGGGCTACAATGAGCAGTTCTTC. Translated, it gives CASSFGQGGYNEQFF.

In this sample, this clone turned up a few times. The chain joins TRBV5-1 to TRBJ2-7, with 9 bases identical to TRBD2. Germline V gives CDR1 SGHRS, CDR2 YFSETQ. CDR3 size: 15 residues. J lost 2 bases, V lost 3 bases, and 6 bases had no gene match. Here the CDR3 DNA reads TGCGCCAGCAGCTCGGGGGGCGGGGGGGCCTACGAGCAGTACTTC. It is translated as CASSSGGGGAYEQYF.

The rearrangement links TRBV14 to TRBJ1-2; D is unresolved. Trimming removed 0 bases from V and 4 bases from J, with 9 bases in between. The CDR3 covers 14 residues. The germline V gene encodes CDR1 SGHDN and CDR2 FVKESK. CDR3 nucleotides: TGTGCCAGCAGCCAAGATCACGGAGTCTATGGCTACACCTTC. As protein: CASSQDHGVYGYTF. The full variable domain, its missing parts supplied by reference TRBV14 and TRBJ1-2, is EAGVTQFPSHSVIEKGQTVTLRCDPISGHDNLYWYRRVMGKEIKFLLHFVKESKQDESGMPNNRFLAERTGGTYSTLKVQPAELEDSGVYFCASSQDHGVYGYTFGSGTRLTVV.

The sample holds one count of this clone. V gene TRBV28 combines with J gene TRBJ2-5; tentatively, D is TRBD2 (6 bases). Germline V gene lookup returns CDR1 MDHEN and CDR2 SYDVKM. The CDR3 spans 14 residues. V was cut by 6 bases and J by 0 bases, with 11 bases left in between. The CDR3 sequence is CASSYLANQETQYF. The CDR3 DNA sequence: TGTGCCAGCAGCTACCTAGCGAACCAAGAGACCCAGTACTTC.

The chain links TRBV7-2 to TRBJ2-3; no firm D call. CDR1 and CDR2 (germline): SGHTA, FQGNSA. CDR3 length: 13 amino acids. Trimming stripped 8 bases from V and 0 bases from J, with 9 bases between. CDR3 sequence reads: CASGEESTDTQYF. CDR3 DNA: TGTGCCAGCGGCGAGGAGAGCACAGATACGCAGTATTTT.

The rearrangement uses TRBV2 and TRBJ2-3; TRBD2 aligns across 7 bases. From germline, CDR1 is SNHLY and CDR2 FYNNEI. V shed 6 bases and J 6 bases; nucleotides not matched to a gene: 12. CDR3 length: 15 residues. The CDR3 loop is CASRSSGGQLDTQYF. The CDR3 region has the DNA TGTGCCAGCAGATCTAGCGGAGGGCAACTGGATACGCAGTATTTT.

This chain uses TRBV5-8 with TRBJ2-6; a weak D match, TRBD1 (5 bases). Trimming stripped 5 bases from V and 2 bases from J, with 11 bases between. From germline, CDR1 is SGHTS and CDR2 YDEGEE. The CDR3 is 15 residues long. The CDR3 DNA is TGTGCCAGCAGTCCCCTGGGGCCTGGGGCCAACGTCCTGACTTTC. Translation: CASSPLGPGANVLTF.

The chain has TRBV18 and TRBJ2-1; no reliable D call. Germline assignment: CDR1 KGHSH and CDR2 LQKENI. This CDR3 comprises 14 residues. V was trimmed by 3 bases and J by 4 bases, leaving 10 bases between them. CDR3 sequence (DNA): TGTGCCAGCTCACCCCTAGACCGATACAATGAGCAGTTCTTC. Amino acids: CASSPLDRYNEQFF.

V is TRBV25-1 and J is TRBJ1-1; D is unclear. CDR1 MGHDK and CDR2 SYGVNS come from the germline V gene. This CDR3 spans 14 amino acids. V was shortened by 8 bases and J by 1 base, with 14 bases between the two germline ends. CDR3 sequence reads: CASVGEKKNTEAFF. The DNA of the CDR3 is TGTGCCAGCGTCGGGGAGAAGAAGAACACTGAAGCTTTCTTT.

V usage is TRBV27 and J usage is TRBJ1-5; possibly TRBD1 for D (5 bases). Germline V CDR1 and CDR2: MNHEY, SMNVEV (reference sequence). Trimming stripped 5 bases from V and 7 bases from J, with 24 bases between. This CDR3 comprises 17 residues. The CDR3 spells CASSQQPPYGGYQPQHF. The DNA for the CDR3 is TGTGCCAGCAGTCAACAACCCCCCTACGGGGGATACCAGCCCCAGCATTTT.

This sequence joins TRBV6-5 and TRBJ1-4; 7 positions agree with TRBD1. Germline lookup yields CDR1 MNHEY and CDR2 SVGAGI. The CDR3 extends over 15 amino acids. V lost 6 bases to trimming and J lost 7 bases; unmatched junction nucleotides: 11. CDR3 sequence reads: CASSTNMHRGEKLFF. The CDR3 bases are TGTGCCAGCAGCACAAACATGCACAGGGGTGAAAAACTGTTTTTT.

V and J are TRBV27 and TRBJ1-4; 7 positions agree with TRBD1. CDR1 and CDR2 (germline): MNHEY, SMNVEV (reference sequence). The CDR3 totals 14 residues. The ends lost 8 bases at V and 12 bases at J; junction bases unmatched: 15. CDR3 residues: CASGTGTARRELFF. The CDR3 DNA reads TGTGCCAGCGGAACCGGGACAGCCCGACGGGAACTGTTTTTT. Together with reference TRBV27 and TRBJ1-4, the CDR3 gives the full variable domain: EAQVTQNPRYLITVTGKKLTVTCSQNMNHEYMSWYRQDPGLGLRQIYYSMNVEVTDKGDVPEGYKVSRKEKRNFPLILESPSPNQTSLYFCASGTGTARRELFFGSGTQLSVL.

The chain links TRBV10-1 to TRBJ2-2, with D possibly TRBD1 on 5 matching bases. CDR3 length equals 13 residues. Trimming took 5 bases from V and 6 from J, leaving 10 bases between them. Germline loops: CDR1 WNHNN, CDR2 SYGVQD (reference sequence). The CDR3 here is CASSQGLAGELFF. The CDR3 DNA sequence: TGCGCCAGCAGTCAGGGCCTTGCCGGGGAGCTGTTTTTT.